The sequence of this TCR beta chain was determined in a study of beta chain features in type 1 diabetes. The CDR3 contains 13 residues. From germline, CDR1 is MNHEY and CDR2 SVGAGI. V lost 7 bases and J 4 bases, leaving 12 bases between the germline ends. General study findings and limits: cDNA-based sequencing might over-represent cells highly expressing TCR.

This clone was found a few times. What it binds is unknown. Reverse transcribing all isolated RNA meant expressed TCRB transcripts were sequenced. Produced via immunoSEQ multiplex PCR; TCRdb's table is partial and in-frame only. The table includes hundreds of thousands of clones, 10% to 15% detected once. Central memory, naive, regulatory and stem cell-like memory CD4+ cells were sorted by CD45RO/CCR7/CD25/CD127/CD95/CD27. The rearrangement uses TRBV6-5 and TRBJ2-3; the D gene is possibly TRBD2 (5 bases). Material for sequencing was naive CD4+ T cells from blood. The clonotype originates from a man between 18 and 29 years old in good health. This CDR3 is CASTRGEADTQYF. CDR3 coding DNA: TGTGCCAGCACCCGGGGAGAGGCAGATACGCAGTATTTT.